This note documents a single TCR beta chain sequence. Trimming shortened V by 0 bases and J by 5 bases, and 9 bases separated the two germline ends. This CDR3 is 14 amino acids long. CDR1 and CDR2 from the germline V gene are MRHNA and SNTAGT. Libraries were prepared by immunoSEQ multiplex PCR; TCRdb keeps only in-frame clonotypes and omits some of them. The data show 68,000 or so clones, about 88% seen once. This specimen belongs to a study of T cell responses to AZD1222 COVID-19 vaccine. J is TRBJ2-3 and V is TRBV6-4; no reliable D call. The sequence was obtained from an adult in good health. The source was peripheral blood, collected on day 0 of AZD1222 vaccination. In DNA form, the CDR3 reads TGTGCCAGCAGTGACTCGACCGGGCAAGATACGCAGTATTTT. Its protein is CASSDSTGQDTQYF.